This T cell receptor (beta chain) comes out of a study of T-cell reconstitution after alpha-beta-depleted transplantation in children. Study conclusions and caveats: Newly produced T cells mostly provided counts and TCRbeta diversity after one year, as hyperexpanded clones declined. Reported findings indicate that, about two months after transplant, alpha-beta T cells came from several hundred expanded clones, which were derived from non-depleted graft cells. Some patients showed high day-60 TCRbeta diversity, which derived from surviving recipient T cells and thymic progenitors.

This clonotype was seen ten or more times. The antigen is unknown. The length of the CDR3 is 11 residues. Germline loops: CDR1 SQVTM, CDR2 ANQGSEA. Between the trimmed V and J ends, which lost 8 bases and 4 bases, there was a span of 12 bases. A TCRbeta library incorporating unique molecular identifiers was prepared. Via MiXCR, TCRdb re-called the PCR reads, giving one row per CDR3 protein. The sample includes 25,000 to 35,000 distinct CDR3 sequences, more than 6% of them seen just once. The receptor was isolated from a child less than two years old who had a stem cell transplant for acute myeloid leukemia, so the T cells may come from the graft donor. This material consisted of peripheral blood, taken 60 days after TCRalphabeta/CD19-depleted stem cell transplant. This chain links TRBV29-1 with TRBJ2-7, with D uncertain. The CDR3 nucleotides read TGCAGCTGCCTCTGGGGATACGAGCAGTACTTC. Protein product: CSCLWGYEQYF.